This T cell receptor beta chain was retrieved from a study of T cell responses to AZD1222 COVID-19 vaccine. Overall study findings and caveats: The reported proportion of spike-specific TCRs targeting unmutated variant regions was nearly half. The CD4 TCRs associated with vaccination extended across spike and predominated at 160-218 and 743-854. Seropositivity was recorded at baseline in only 6 or 7 AZD1222 recipients.

The repertoire was sequenced with immunoSEQ multiplex PCR; TCRdb's copy has only in-frame clones and lacks some. The sample shows 44,000 or so clones, 65% to 85% of them seen only once. Concerning this clone: Its specificity is not known.

V lost 4 bases and J lost 12, with 10 bases in between. The CDR3 has 11 amino acids. Germline CDR1 and CDR2: SGHAT and FQNNGV. The J gene is TRBJ2-1, the V gene TRBV11-2; D remains unclear. The receptor comes from an adult in good health. The sequencing here drew on peripheral blood, taken on day 0 of AZD1222 vaccination. Here the CDR3 reads CASSSGYGQFF. The CDR3 nucleotides are TGTGCCAGCAGCTCAGGTTATGGGCAGTTCTTC.